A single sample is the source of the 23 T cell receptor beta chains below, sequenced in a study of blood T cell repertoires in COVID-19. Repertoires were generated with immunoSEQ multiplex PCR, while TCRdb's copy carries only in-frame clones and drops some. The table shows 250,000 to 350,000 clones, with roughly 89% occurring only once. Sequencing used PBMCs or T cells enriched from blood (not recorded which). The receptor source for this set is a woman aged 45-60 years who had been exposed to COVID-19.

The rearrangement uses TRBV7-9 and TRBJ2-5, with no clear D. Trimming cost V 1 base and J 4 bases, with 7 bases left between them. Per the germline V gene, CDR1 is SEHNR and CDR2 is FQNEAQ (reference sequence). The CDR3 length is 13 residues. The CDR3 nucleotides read TGTGCCAGCAGCTTAGGGCTGCTAGAGACCCAGTACTTC. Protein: CASSLGLLETQYF.

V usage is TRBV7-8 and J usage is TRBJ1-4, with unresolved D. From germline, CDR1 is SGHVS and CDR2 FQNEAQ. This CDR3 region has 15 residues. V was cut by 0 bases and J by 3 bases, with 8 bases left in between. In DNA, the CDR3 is TGTGCCAGCAGCTTAGCCCCAGTCTCTAATGAAAAACTGTTTTTT. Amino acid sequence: CASSLAPVSNEKLFF.

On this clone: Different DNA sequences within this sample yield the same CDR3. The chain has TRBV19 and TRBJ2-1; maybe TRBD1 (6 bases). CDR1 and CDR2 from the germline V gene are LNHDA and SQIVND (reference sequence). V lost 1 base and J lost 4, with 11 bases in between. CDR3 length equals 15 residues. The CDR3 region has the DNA TGTGCCAGTAGTATAGGTAGGGGGTCTTACAATGAGCAGTTCTTC. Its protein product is CASSIGRGSYNEQFF.

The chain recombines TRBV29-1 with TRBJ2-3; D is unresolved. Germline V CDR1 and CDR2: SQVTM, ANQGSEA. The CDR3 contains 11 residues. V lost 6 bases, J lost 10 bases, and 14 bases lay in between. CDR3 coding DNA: TGCAGCGTCTGGGCAGGTTCGGCGCAGTATTTT. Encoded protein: CSVWAGSAQYF.

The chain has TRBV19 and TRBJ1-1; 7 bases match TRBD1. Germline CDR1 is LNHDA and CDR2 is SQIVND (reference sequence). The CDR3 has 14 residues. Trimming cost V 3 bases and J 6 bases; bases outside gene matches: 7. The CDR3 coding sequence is TGTGCCAGTAGTATTACTCAGGGGGGCGCTGAAGCTTTCTTT. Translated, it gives CASSITQGGAEAFF.

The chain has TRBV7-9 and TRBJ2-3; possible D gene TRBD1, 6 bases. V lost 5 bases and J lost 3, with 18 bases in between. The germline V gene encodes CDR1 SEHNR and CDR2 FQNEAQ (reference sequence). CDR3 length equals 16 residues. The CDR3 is CASSPRSGEGTDTQYF. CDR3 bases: TGTGCCAGCAGCCCCCGGTCAGGGGAAGGGACAGATACGCAGTATTTT.

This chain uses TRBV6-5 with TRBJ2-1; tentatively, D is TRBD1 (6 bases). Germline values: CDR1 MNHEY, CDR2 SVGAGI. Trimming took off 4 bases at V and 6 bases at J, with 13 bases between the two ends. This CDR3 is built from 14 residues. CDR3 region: CASSSYRASNEQFF. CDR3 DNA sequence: TGTGCCAGCAGTTCCTACAGGGCGAGCAATGAGCAGTTCTTC.

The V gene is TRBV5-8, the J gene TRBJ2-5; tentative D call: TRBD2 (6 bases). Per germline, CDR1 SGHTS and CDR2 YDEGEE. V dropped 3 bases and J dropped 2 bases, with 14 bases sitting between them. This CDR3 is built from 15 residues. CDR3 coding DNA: TGTGCCAGCAGCTGGGGACGGGAGAGACAAGAGACCCAGTACTTC. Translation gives CASSWGRERQETQYF.

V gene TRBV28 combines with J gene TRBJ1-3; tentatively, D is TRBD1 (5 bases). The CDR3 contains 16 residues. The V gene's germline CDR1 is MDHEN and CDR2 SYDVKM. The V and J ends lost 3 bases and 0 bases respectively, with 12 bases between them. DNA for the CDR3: TGTGCCAGCAGTTTGCCACAGGTTTACTCTGGAAACACCATATATTTT. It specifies CASSLPQVYSGNTIYF.

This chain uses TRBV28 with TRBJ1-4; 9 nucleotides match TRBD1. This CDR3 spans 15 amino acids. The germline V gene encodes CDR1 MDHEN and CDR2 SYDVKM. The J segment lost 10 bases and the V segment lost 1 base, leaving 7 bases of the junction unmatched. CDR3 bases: TGTGCCAGCAGTTTATTGGGACAGGGATCGGGAAAACTGTTTTTT. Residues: CASSLLGQGSGKLFF.

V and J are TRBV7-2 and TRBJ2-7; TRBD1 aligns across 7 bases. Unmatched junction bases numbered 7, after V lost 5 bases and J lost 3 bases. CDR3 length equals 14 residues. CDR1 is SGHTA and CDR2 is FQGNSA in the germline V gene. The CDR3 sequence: CASSPSGQNYEQYF. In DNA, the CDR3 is TGTGCCAGCAGCCCATCGGGACAGAACTACGAGCAGTACTTC.

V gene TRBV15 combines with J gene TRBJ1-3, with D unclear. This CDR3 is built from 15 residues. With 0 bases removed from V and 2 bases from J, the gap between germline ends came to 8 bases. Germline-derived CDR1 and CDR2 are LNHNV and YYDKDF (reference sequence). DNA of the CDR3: TGTGCCACCAGCAGAGATCGGGTACCTGGAAACACCATATATTTT. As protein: CATSRDRVPGNTIYF.

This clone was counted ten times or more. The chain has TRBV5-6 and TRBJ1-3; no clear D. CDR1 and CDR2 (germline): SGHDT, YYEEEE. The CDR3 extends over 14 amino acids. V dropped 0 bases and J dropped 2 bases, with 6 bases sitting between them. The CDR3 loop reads CASSLAPTGNTIYF. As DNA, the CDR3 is TGTGCCAGCAGCTTGGCCCCCACTGGAAACACCATATATTTT.

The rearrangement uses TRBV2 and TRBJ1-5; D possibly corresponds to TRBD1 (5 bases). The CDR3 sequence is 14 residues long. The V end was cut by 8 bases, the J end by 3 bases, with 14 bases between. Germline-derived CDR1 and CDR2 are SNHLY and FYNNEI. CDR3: CASDLQGTNQPQHF. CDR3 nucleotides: TGTGCCAGCGACTTGCAGGGTACCAATCAGCCCCAGCATTTT.

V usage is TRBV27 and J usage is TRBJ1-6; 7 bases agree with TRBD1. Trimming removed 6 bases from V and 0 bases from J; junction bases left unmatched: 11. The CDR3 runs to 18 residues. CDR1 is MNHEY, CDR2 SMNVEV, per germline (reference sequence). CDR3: CASRPSGGYNSYNSPLHF. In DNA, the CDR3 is TGTGCCAGCAGGCCCTCAGGGGGATATAACTCCTATAATTCACCCCTCCACTTT.

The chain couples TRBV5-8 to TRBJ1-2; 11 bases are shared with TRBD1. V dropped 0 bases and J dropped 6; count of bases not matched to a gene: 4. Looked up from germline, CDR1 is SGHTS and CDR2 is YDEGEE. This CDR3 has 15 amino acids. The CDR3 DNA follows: TGTGCCAGCAGCTTGGCGGACAGGGGGCGGAATGGCTACACCTTC. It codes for CASSLADRGRNGYTF.

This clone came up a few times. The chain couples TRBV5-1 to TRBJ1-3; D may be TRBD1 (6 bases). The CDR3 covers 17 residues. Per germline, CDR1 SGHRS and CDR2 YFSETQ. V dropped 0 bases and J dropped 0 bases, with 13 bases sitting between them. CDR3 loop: CASSLEGGANSGNTIYF. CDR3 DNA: TGCGCCAGCAGCTTGGAAGGGGGGGCGAACTCTGGAAACACCATATATTTT. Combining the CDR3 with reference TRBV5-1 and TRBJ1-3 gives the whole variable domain KAGVTQTPRYLIKTRGQQVTLSCSPISGHRSVSWYQQTPGQGLQFLFEYFSETQRNKGNFPGRFSGRQFSNSRSEMNVSTLELGDSALYLCASSLEGGANSGNTIYFGEGSWLTVV.

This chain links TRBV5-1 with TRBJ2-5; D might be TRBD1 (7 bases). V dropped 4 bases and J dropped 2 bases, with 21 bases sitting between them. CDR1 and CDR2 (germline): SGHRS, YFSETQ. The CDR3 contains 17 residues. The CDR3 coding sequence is TGCGCCAGCAGCCAAATTCAGGGGGGAGGCCTGCAAGAGACCCAGTACTTC. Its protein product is CASSQIQGGGLQETQYF.

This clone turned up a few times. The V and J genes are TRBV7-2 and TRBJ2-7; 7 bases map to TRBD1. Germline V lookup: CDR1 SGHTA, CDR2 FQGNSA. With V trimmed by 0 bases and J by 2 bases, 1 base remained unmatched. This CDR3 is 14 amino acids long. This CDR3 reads CASSLAQGPYEQYF. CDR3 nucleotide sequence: TGTGCCAGCAGCTTAGCACAGGGGCCCTACGAGCAGTACTTC.

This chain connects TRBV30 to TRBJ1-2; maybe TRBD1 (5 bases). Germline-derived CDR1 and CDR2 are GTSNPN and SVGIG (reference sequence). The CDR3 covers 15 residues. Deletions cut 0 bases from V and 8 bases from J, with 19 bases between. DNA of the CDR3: TGTGCCTGGAGTGTATTAGTCTCAGGGCTTCTCGGCTACACCTTC. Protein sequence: CAWSVLVSGLLGYTF.

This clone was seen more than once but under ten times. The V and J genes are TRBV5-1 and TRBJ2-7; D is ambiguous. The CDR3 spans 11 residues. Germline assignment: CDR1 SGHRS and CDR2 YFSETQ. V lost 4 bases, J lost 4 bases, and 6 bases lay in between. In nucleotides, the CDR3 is TGCGCCAGCAGCGCCGAGTACGAGCAGTACTTC. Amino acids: CASSAEYEQYF.

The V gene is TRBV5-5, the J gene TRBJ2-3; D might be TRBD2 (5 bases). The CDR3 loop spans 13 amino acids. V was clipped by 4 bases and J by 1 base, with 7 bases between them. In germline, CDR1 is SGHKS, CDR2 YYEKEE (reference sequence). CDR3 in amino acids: CASSIGGTDTQYF. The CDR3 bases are TGTGCCAGCAGCATCGGGGGCACAGATACGCAGTATTTT.

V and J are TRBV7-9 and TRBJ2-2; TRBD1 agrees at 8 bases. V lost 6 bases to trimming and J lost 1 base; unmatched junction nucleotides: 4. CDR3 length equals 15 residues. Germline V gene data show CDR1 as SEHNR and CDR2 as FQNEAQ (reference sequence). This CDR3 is CASRSDRGNTGELFF. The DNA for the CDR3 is TGTGCCAGCAGGTCAGACAGGGGGAACACCGGGGAGCTGTTTTTT.